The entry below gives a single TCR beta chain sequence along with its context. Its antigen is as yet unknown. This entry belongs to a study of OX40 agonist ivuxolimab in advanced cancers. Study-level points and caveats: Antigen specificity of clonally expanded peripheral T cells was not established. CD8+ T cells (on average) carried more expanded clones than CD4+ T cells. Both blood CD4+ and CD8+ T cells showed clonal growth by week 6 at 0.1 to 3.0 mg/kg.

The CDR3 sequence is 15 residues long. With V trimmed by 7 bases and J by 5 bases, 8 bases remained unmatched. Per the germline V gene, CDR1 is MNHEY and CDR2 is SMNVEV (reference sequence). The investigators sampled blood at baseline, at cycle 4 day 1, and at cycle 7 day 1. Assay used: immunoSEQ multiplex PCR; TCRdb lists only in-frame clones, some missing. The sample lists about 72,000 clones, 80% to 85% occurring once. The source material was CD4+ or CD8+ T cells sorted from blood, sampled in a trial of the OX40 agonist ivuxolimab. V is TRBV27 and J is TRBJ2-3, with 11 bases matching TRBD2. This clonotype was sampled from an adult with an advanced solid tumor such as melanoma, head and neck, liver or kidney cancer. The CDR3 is CASNGLAGLQDTQYF. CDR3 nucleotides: TGTGCCAGCAATGGACTAGCGGGCCTACAAGATACGCAGTATTTT.